This T cell receptor (beta chain) was retrieved from a study of CD8 T cells in Susac syndrome. Study-wide results and caveats: The study identified approximately sixteen and five Susac-specific public clones in total CD8+ and CD8+ TEMRA repertoires.

Turning to this clonotype: Its antigen is currently unknown.

The germline V gene has CDR1 SEHNR and CDR2 FQNEAQ (reference sequence). The trim removed 1 base at V and 3 bases at J, leaving 3 bases unmatched. The CDR3 length is 15 residues. In contrast to the negatively isolated CD8+ and CD4+ T cells, TEMRA cells were FACS-enriched. Random hexamers were used to reverse transcribe the RNA input (about 0.45 to 1 ug). One entry per CDR3 protein, called by TCRdb with MiXCR from the immunoSEQ multiplex PCR reads. The sample lists 120,000 or so distinct CDR3 sequences, just under 95% occurring once. This chain connects TRBV7-9 to TRBJ2-7; TRBD1 matches at 10 bases. Sequencing used CD8+ T cells from PBMCs. The sequence was collected from a human donor with Susac syndrome. CDR3 loop: CASSLGTGGLYEQYF. Written as DNA, the CDR3 is TGTGCCAGCAGCTTAGGGACAGGGGGACTCTACGAGCAGTACTTC.